The source of this T cell receptor beta chain is a study of blood T cells in healthy people across ages. Study-wide results and caveats: Strong correlation was found linking TCR beta diversity to naive T cell percentage. The study lacked donor CMV status, which possibly confounded expanded clonotype changes. No conclusive comparison of naive versus antigen-experienced cells was possible with unsorted PBMCs.

To note about this clonotype: Its antigen remains unknown.

Then a second PCR, running about 7 to 11 cycles, was carried out with a sample-barcoded 5' primer and a J-beta primer mix. All samples yielded 2.5 million or more CDR3-containing paired-end reads. MiXCR, applied by TCRdb to the 5' RACE reads, yields one record per CDR3 protein. The table lists about 1,500,000 distinct CDR3 sequences, 42% of them singletons. Germline assignment: CDR1 MNHEY and CDR2 SMNVEV (reference sequence). The CDR3 has 15 amino acids. After removal of 5 bases from V and 7 bases from J, the junction contained 6 bases not matched to a gene. This receptor was taken from a woman between 18 and 29 years old in good health. Material for sequencing was blood. The chain recombines TRBV27 with TRBJ1-4, with 11 bases matching TRBD1. CDR3 in amino acids: CASSGDGTGGEKLFF. In DNA form, the CDR3 reads TGTGCCAGCAGTGGAGACGGGACAGGGGGTGAAAAACTGTTTTTT.